Presented here are 19 T cell receptor beta chains from one specimen sequenced in a study of a mutant IDH1 vaccine in newly diagnosed glioma. Their antigens are not known. Generated by immunoSEQ multiplex PCR, the TCRdb table keeps only in-frame clones and is missing some. The sample consists of fewer than 95,000 clones, 70% to 90% of them appearing once. Time point described: week 47, end of study. Mutant IDH1 20-mer peptide, at 300 ug, made up each vaccine dose, with topical imiquimod. The specimen comprised PBMCs, sampled from a glioma patient whose treatment included an IDH1 peptide vaccine. These TCRs come from a man between 35 and 55 years old with glioma.

This clone was recorded a few times. The chain has TRBV4-3 and TRBJ1-1; maybe TRBD1 (6 bases). V was trimmed by 4 bases and J by 8 bases, leaving 17 bases between them. Looked up from germline, CDR1 is LGHNA and CDR2 is YSLEER. There are 14 residues in the CDR3. The CDR3 is CASSLGQGLGEAFF. CDR3 DNA sequence: TGCGCCAGCAGCCTAGGGCAGGGGCTGGGGGAAGCTTTCTTT.

The V gene is TRBV7-2, the J gene TRBJ2-7, with TRBD2 matching 9 bases. Germline CDR1 is SGHTA and CDR2 is FQGNSA. The CDR3 is 16 amino acids. V was clipped by 5 bases and J by 0 bases; unmatched bases: 8. This chain's CDR3 is CASSIVLAGFSYEQYF. CDR3 coding DNA: TGTGCCAGCAGCATCGTGCTAGCGGGGTTCTCCTACGAGCAGTACTTC.

The gene calls are TRBV2 and TRBJ1-1; D is perhaps TRBD1 (6 bases). CDR3 length: 15 residues. Germline-derived CDR1 and CDR2 are SNHLY and FYNNEI. Trimming left V 7 bases short and J 4 bases short, with 19 bases between. The CDR3 DNA reads TGTGCCAGCATTCAAGCTCCGGGGGCAGCCACTGAAGCTTTCTTT. Protein: CASIQAPGAATEAFF.

V and J are TRBV5-1 and TRBJ2-2; 10 bases line up with TRBD2. Trimming cost V 2 bases and J 4 bases; bases outside gene matches: 5. This CDR3 is built from 16 residues. CDR1 is SGHRS, CDR2 YFSETQ, per germline. Here the CDR3 DNA reads TGCGCCAGCAGCTTCAGCGGGGGGGCCACCACCGGGGAGCTGTTTTTT. Its protein is CASSFSGGATTGELFF.

In this sample, this clone turned up a few times. The chain carries TRBV19 and TRBJ2-5; unclear D gene. The V end was cut by 3 bases, the J end by 5 bases, with 10 bases between. Germline CDR1 and CDR2: LNHDA and SQIVND (reference sequence). This CDR3 region has 13 residues. The CDR3 spells CASSIAEKETQYF. In nucleotides, the CDR3 is TGTGCCAGTAGTATCGCGGAGAAGGAGACCCAGTACTTC.

The gene calls are TRBV18 and TRBJ1-3; D unresolved. V gave up 4 bases and J gave up 0 bases, with 10 bases separating them. Germline loops: CDR1 KGHSH, CDR2 LQKENI. The CDR3 has 15 residues. CDR3 region: CASSLAGSSGNTIYF. The CDR3 DNA is TGTGCCAGCTCACTTGCGGGGTCCTCTGGAAACACCATATATTTT.

V is TRBV28 and J is TRBJ1-5; D uncertain. Trimming shortened V by 7 bases and J by 3 bases, and 16 bases separated the two germline ends. The CDR3 runs to 15 residues. Germline values: CDR1 MDHEN, CDR2 SYDVKM. The CDR3 reads CASTLVVGINQPQHF. The CDR3 coding sequence is TGTGCCAGCACCCTAGTAGTTGGCATCAATCAGCCCCAGCATTTT.

The chain has TRBV11-3 and TRBJ2-2; 9 nucleotides agree with TRBD1. Unmatched junction bases numbered 5, after V lost 5 bases and J lost 4 bases. The CDR3 loop spans 15 amino acids. The germline gives CDR1 SGHNT, CDR2 YENEEA. The CDR3 protein is CASSPGQGGTGELFF. The CDR3 DNA reads as TGTGCCAGCAGCCCGGGACAGGGAGGCACCGGGGAGCTGTTTTTT.

The V call is TRBV27, the J call TRBJ2-3; 7 bases agree with TRBD1. The CDR3 is 16 residues long. CDR1 is MNHEY and CDR2 is SMNVEV in the germline V gene (reference sequence). The V gene end was trimmed by 1 base and the J gene end by 1 base; junction bases not matched to a gene: 5. The CDR3 reads CASSLFYRGRTDTQYF. As DNA, the CDR3 is TGTGCCAGCAGTTTATTCTACAGGGGACGCACAGATACGCAGTATTTT.

The gene calls are TRBV2 and TRBJ1-1, with unresolved D. CDR3 length equals 14 residues. CDR1 and CDR2 from the germline V gene are SNHLY and FYNNEI. Trimming cost V 1 base and J 0 bases, with 6 bases left between them. The CDR3 loop reads CASSEEAVNTEAFF. In DNA form, the CDR3 reads TGTGCCAGCAGTGAAGAAGCGGTGAACACTGAAGCTTTCTTT.

There are a few counts of this clone. The chain employs TRBV7-9 and TRBJ1-4, with D hard to call. The V and J ends lost 5 bases and 3 bases respectively, with 13 bases between them. The CDR3 has 15 residues. Germline CDR1 is SEHNR and CDR2 is FQNEAQ (reference sequence). CDR3 protein: CASSGLGSSNEKLFF. CDR3 coding DNA: TGTGCCAGCAGCGGTCTGGGGTCTTCTAATGAAAAACTGTTTTTT.

The V and J genes are TRBV30 and TRBJ2-7, with 14 bases fitting TRBD2. With 3 bases clipped from V and 7 bases from J, the junction kept 5 bases outside the gene matches. Germline CDR1 and CDR2: GTSNPN and SVGIG (reference sequence). The CDR3 is 14 amino acids. The CDR3 spells CAWSAGLAGDEQYF. The CDR3, as DNA: TGTGCCTGGAGCGCGGGACTAGCGGGAGATGAGCAGTACTTC.

The chain links TRBV5-4 to TRBJ2-4, with 7 bases fitting TRBD1. This CDR3 spans 12 amino acids. Germline V CDR1 and CDR2: SGHNT, YYREEE (reference sequence). With 0 bases clipped from V and 15 bases from J, the junction kept 6 bases outside the gene matches. The CDR3 DNA follows: TGTGCCAGCAGCTTGGAGGGGGCAGTACCGTACTTC. Translation gives CASSLEGAVPYF.

Comment on this clone: Other DNA sequences in this sample translate to the same CDR3. The DNA of the CDR3 is TGTGCCAGCAGCCAAGATCGGGCAGGAGGCGGCGGGGAGCTGTTTTTT. Its translation is CASSQDRAGGGGELFF. The J gene is TRBJ2-2, the V gene TRBV4-2, with a tentative D call TRBD2 (5 bases). Germline V gives CDR1 LGHNA, CDR2 YNFKEQ. The CDR3 totals 16 residues. The V and J ends lost 0 bases and 7 bases respectively, with 15 bases between them.

The chain combines TRBV6-5 with TRBJ2-3; either TRBD1 or TRBD2 may supply D (6 bases each). This CDR3 contains 15 residues. Germline CDR1 and CDR2: MNHEY and SVGAGI. V was clipped by 0 bases and J by 2 bases, with 9 bases between them. CDR3 sequence: CASSYSGGLTDTQYF. The CDR3 DNA reads as TGTGCCAGCAGTTACTCGGGGGGCCTCACAGATACGCAGTATTTT.

The chain is built from TRBV6-1 and TRBJ1-6; 7 bases agree with TRBD1. J was trimmed by 0 bases and V by 4 bases; bases with no gene match: 9. The CDR3 extends over 18 amino acids. The V gene's germline CDR1 is MNHNS and CDR2 SASEGT. CDR3 protein: CASSGVTGESSYNSPLHF. DNA for the CDR3: TGTGCCAGCAGTGGGGTTACAGGGGAGAGCTCCTATAATTCACCCCTCCACTTT.

The CDR3 bases are TGTGCCAGCCTCAGCTTCCCCAGATCCTACGAGCAGTACTTC. Translated, it gives CASLSFPRSYEQYF. The chain combines TRBV7-8 with TRBJ2-7; D call uncertain. CDR3 length: 14 residues. V was shortened by 8 bases and J by 1 base, with 15 bases between the two germline ends. CDR1 is SGHVS and CDR2 is FQNEAQ in the germline V gene.

In its sample, this clone was seen a few times. This chain uses TRBV9 with TRBJ1-1; D ambiguous. The CDR3 runs 15 residues. V lost 0 bases and J lost 7, with 16 bases in between. Germline CDR1 is SGDLS and CDR2 is YYNGEE. CDR3 DNA sequence: TGTGCCAGCAGCGTAGGGAGTTTGGGAGGTAATGAAGCTTTCTTT. It specifies CASSVGSLGGNEAFF. The entire variable domain, with the rest obtained from reference TRBV9 and TRBJ1-1, is as follows: DSGVTQTPKHLITATGQRVTLRCSPRSGDLSVYWYQQSLDQGLQFLIQYYNGEERAKGNILERFSAQQFPDLHSELNLSSLELGDSALYFCASSVGSLGGNEAFFGQGTRLTVV.

This chain joins TRBV25-1 and TRBJ2-5; no firm D call. The V gene's germline CDR1 is MGHDK and CDR2 SYGVNS. This CDR3 contains 14 residues. The ends were cut back, 8 bases at V and 3 bases at J, with 16 bases in the middle. CDR3: CASAASMREETQYF. In nucleotides, the CDR3 is TGTGCCAGCGCGGCTTCTATGCGCGAAGAGACCCAGTACTTC.